This T cell receptor (beta chain) was sequenced during a study of Ad26.COV2.S vaccination and SARS-CoV-2 variants. Across the whole study: Recipients of Ad26.COV2.S got it intramuscularly, once or twice 56 days apart. Overall study findings and caveats: Comparable non-spike TCR breadth was observed in vaccine and placebo recipients.

To note about this clone: Its target is unknown.

The germline gives CDR1 DFQATT, CDR2 SNEGSKA (reference sequence). The CDR3 contains 11 residues. V was pared by 3 bases and J by 11 bases, with 13 bases between. Produced via immunoSEQ multiplex PCR; TCRdb's table is partial and in-frame only. The repertoire consists of 300,000 to 400,000 clones, with 70% to 90% occurring once and the leading ten covering less than 4%. Sample treatment: around 19 received Ad26.COV2.S at low or high dose, single or two shots; several received placebo; per-sample allocation not given. The investigators took samples on day 63 after the first vaccine or placebo injection. Vaccination used an Ad26 vector expressing Wuhan-strain SARS-CoV-2 spike.

This specimen consisted of peripheral blood, obtained in a trial of Ad26.COV2.S vaccine versus placebo. This clonotype originated in a person aged 18-60 years who received the Ad26.COV2.S COVID-19 vaccine or a placebo. The chain joins TRBV20-1 to TRBJ1-1; D remains unclear. In DNA form, the CDR3 reads TGCAGTGCTAGCCGACTCTTGGGGGCTTTCTTT. It translates to CSASRLLGAFF.